Presented here are 16 T cell receptor beta chains from one specimen sequenced in a study of OX40 agonist ivuxolimab in advanced cancers. Library creation used the immunoSEQ multiplex PCR assay. Drawn from immuneACCESS, this table holds only the in-frame rearrangements with V and J called that TCRdb kept. Clones are partly lost; checked studies trace under half to an unresolved V gene and leave the rest unexplained. The sample has 65,000 to 85,000 clones on record, around 81% of them singletons. Around 2% of the sample is held by the ten biggest clonotypes. The material was CD4+ or CD8+ T cells sorted from blood, obtained in a trial of the OX40 agonist ivuxolimab. These TCRs come from an adult with an advanced solid tumor such as melanoma, head and neck, liver or kidney cancer.

The CDR3 DNA follows: TGTGCCATCAGTGAGGGATTTCAAATACACACAGATACGCAGTATTTT. Protein product: CAISEGFQIHTDTQYF. V is TRBV10-3 and J is TRBJ2-3; D call uncertain. CDR1 and CDR2 from the germline V gene are ENHRY and SYGVKD. V was pared by 2 bases and J by 2 bases, with 14 bases between. The length of the CDR3 is 16 residues.

This clone came up a few times. J is TRBJ2-1 and V is TRBV7-2; 7 bases agree with TRBD2. CDR1 and CDR2 (germline): SGHTA, FQGNSA. Losses at the gene ends were 0 bases for V and 9 bases for J; bases not matched to a gene: 8. CDR3 length equals 15 residues. Here the CDR3 DNA reads TGTGCCAGCAGCTTAGCGCGACTAGCCCCCGCTGAGCAGTTCTTC. This gives the protein CASSLARLAPAEQFF.

This clone was observed once. V gene TRBV4-3 combines with J gene TRBJ2-2, with a tentative D call TRBD1 (6 bases). Trimming shortened V by 0 bases and J by 3 bases, and 8 bases separated the two germline ends. The CDR3 consists of 15 residues. The germline CDR1 and CDR2 sequences are LGHNA and YSLEER. CDR3 region: CASSQEGQYTGELFF. DNA of the CDR3: TGCGCCAGCAGCCAAGAAGGACAGTACACCGGGGAGCTGTTTTTT.

This chain joins TRBV6-5 and TRBJ1-1; D may be TRBD1 (5 bases). The V gene lost 7 bases and the J gene lost 1 base, with 16 bases spanning the gap. The germline V gene encodes CDR1 MNHEY and CDR2 SVGAGI. This CDR3 has 15 residues. CDR3 amino acids: CASNFREARNTEAFF. The CDR3 DNA follows: TGTGCCAGCAATTTCAGGGAGGCGCGGAACACTGAAGCTTTCTTT.

The chain recombines TRBV11-2 with TRBJ2-3; D tentatively reads TRBD1 or TRBD2 (5 bases each). V dropped 0 bases and J dropped 3 bases, with 13 bases sitting between them. Germline loops: CDR1 SGHAT, CDR2 FQNNGV. The CDR3 loop spans 16 amino acids. The CDR3 protein is CASSLDRGAPTDTQYF. Written as DNA, the CDR3 is TGTGCCAGCAGCTTAGATCGAGGGGCTCCAACAGATACGCAGTATTTT.

V usage is TRBV5-1 and J usage is TRBJ2-2; the match to TRBD1 covers 7 bases. CDR3 length equals 17 residues. The ends lost 4 bases at V and 0 bases at J; junction bases unmatched: 9. Germline CDR1 SGHRS, CDR2 YFSETQ. The CDR3 sequence is CASSLRTGDTNTGELFF. The CDR3 nucleotides are TGCGCCAGCAGCCTAAGGACAGGCGACACGAACACCGGGGAGCTGTTTTTT. Based on the CDR3 plus reference TRBV5-1 and TRBJ2-2, the full variable domain is KAGVTQTPRYLIKTRGQQVTLSCSPISGHRSVSWYQQTPGQGLQFLFEYFSETQRNKGNFPGRFSGRQFSNSRSEMNVSTLELGDSALYLCASSLRTGDTNTGELFFGEGSRLTVL.

This chain uses TRBV7-2 with TRBJ1-1; D not resolved. V gave up 6 bases and J gave up 4 bases, with 15 bases separating them. This CDR3 region has 14 residues. Germline V lookup: CDR1 SGHTA, CDR2 FQGNSA. In DNA, the CDR3 is TGTGCCAGCAGTAATTGGGCGGGGAGCACTGAAGCTTTCTTT. Encoded protein: CASSNWAGSTEAFF.

The J gene is TRBJ2-3, the V gene TRBV28; D uncertain. There are 11 residues in the CDR3. V lost 5 bases to trimming and J lost 2 bases, with 2 bases between them. In germline, CDR1 is MDHEN, CDR2 SYDVKM. The DNA of the CDR3 is TGTGCCAGCAGTGTCACAGATACGCAGTATTTT. Protein product: CASSVTDTQYF.

This clone was counted once. V usage is TRBV30 and J usage is TRBJ1-2; TRBD1 might be the D (5 bases). V lost 6 bases to trimming and J lost 8 bases, with 13 bases between them. The germline V gene has CDR1 GTSNPN and CDR2 SVGIG (reference sequence). This CDR3 contains 11 residues. The CDR3: CACPGTGGYTF. Written as DNA, the CDR3 is TGTGCCTGCCCCGGGACCGGCGGCTACACCTTC.

J is TRBJ2-1 and V is TRBV2, with TRBD1 matching over 9 bases. V lost 6 bases to trimming and J lost 8 bases; unmatched junction nucleotides: 8. The CDR3 has 14 residues. Germline V gene data show CDR1 as SNHLY and CDR2 as FYNNEI. CDR3 amino acids: CASRDRDRADEQFF. The CDR3 DNA sequence: TGTGCCAGCAGAGACCGGGACAGGGCCGATGAGCAGTTCTTC.

This chain uses TRBV6-6 with TRBJ1-1, with D unresolved. The germline V gene encodes CDR1 MNHNY and CDR2 SVGAGI (reference sequence). V dropped 5 bases and J dropped 4 bases, with 5 bases sitting between them. The CDR3 runs to 11 residues. The CDR3 sequence is CASSGGTEAFF. The CDR3 nucleotides are TGTGCCAGCAGTGGCGGCACTGAAGCTTTCTTT.

V usage is TRBV6-6 and J usage is TRBJ1-2, with a weak D call TRBD1 (6 bases). The CDR3 contains 15 residues. CDR1 and CDR2 (germline): MNHNY, SVGAGI (reference sequence). The V and J ends lost 4 bases and 4 bases respectively, with 16 bases between them. CDR3 sequence: CASSSRPEGGYGYTF. The DNA of the CDR3 is TGTGCCAGCAGTTCCCGACCTGAGGGGGGCTATGGCTACACCTTC.

The rearrangement links TRBV7-9 to TRBJ1-1, with a tentative D call TRBD1 (6 bases). The germline V gene encodes CDR1 SEHNR and CDR2 FQNEAQ (reference sequence). V was cut by 5 bases and J by 11 bases, with 21 bases left in between. This CDR3 has 14 amino acids. CDR3 protein: CASSRGEGLVRAFF. CDR3 DNA: TGTGCCAGCAGCAGGGGGGAGGGGCTTGTTCGGGCTTTCTTT.

The rearrangement joins TRBV6-5 to TRBJ2-7, with TRBD1 matching 7 bases. Germline CDR1 MNHEY, CDR2 SVGAGI. CDR3 length: 15 residues. V dropped 6 bases and J dropped 0; count of bases not matched to a gene: 8. CDR3: CASRTPRQGSYEQYF. The CDR3 nucleotides are TGTGCCAGCAGGACCCCCCGACAGGGCTCCTACGAGCAGTACTTC.

With respect to this clone: Mismatch with germline at one junction end may stem from a read error. Other DNA sequences of this sample code for an identical CDR3. CDR3: CAISDLTGPYGYTF. CDR3 bases: TGCGCCATCAGTGACCTGACCGGACCCTATGGCTACACCTTC. The chain links TRBV10-3 to TRBJ1-2; D gene ambiguous. The germline CDR1 and CDR2 sequences are ENHRY and SYGVKD. CDR3 length equals 14 residues.

This chain joins TRBV30 and TRBJ1-2; D unclear. CDR3 length: 16 residues. The V end was cut by 0 bases, the J end by 4 bases, with 18 bases between. Per germline, CDR1 GTSNPN and CDR2 SVGIG (reference sequence). Written as DNA, the CDR3 is TGTGCCTGGAGTGTAACGGCGGCAGCCCCTTTCTATGGCTACACCTTC. Translating it yields CAWSVTAAAPFYGYTF.